Listed below are T cell receptor beta chains from one sample, sequenced in a study of Ad26.COV2.S vaccination and SARS-CoV-2 variants. Method: immunoSEQ multiplex PCR; TCRdb's copy keeps in-frame clones and lacks some. The data show 400,000 to 450,000 clones, 90% seen once. The material was peripheral blood, obtained in a trial of Ad26.COV2.S vaccine versus placebo. The receptors were sampled from a person between 18 and 59 years old who received the Ad26.COV2.S COVID-19 vaccine or a placebo. The CDR3 runs from the conserved cysteine through the conserved F or W. A D gene is named only where the DNA matches it firmly. Rows give clone size only sometimes, using once, few, many, or a class for an expanded clone.

j_gene: TRBJ2-7
v_gene: TRBV5-1
abundance: NA
d_gene: TRBD1
CDR3aa: CASSLGQGYREQYF
CDR3nt: TGCGCCAGCAGCCTGGGACAGGGCTATCGAGAGCAGTACTTC

j_gene: TRBJ2-1
v_gene: TRBV4-2
abundance: NA
d_gene: TRBD2
CDR3aa: CASSPQTSGQYNEQFF
CDR3nt: TGTGCCAGCAGCCCCCAGACTAGCGGACAATACAATGAGCAGTTCTTC

j_gene: TRBJ2-1
v_gene: TRBV7-9
abundance: once
d_gene: NA
CDR3aa: CASSHPSAPSYNEQFF
CDR3nt: TGTGCCAGCAGCCATCCTTCAGCCCCCTCCTACAATGAGCAGTTCTTC

j_gene: TRBJ1-5
v_gene: TRBV10-2
abundance: NA
d_gene: TRBD1
CDR3aa: CASSDPGTGVSNQPQHF
CDR3nt: TGCGCCAGCAGTGACCCCGGGACAGGGGTAAGCAATCAGCCCCAGCATTTT

j_gene: TRBJ2-5
v_gene: TRBV9
abundance: NA
d_gene: NA
CDR3aa: CASSPRTTQETQYF
CDR3nt: TGTGCCAGCAGCCCCCGGACAACCCAAGAGACCCAGTACTTC

j_gene: TRBJ2-1
v_gene: TRBV5-1
abundance: NA
d_gene: TRBD1
CDR3aa: CASSSTSWTGYNEQFF
CDR3nt: TGCGCCAGCAGCTCGACGTCCTGGACAGGGTACAATGAGCAGTTCTTC

j_gene: TRBJ2-5
v_gene: TRBV19
abundance: NA
d_gene: NA
CDR3aa: CASSFERETQYF
CDR3nt: TGTGCCAGTAGCTTCGAGAGAGAGACCCAGTACTTC

j_gene: TRBJ2-4
v_gene: TRBV2
abundance: NA
d_gene: NA
CDR3aa: CASSSSPSIQYF
CDR3nt: TGTGCCAGCAGCAGCTCCCCTTCCATTCAGTACTTC

j_gene: TRBJ1-1
v_gene: TRBV28
abundance: NA
d_gene: NA
CDR3aa: CASSLAVSTEAFF
CDR3nt: TGTGCCAGCAGTTTAGCAGTTTCCACTGAAGCTTTCTTT

j_gene: TRBJ1-5
v_gene: TRBV19
abundance: NA
d_gene: NA
CDR3aa: CASSGRGVGDQPQHF
CDR3nt: TGTGCCAGTAGCGGAAGAGGGGTCGGTGATCAGCCCCAGCATTTT

j_gene: TRBJ2-1
v_gene: TRBV30
abundance: NA
d_gene: NA
CDR3aa: CAWGNGDPQRNEQFF
CDR3nt: TGTGCCTGGGGAAATGGCGACCCCCAACGAAATGAGCAGTTCTTC

j_gene: TRBJ2-1
v_gene: TRBV18
abundance: NA
d_gene: NA
CDR3aa: CASSLAGSLYNEQFF
CDR3nt: TGTGCCAGCTCACTCGCAGGGAGCTTATACAATGAGCAGTTCTTC

j_gene: TRBJ2-1
v_gene: TRBV9
abundance: NA
d_gene: NA
CDR3aa: CASSVALGGGPYNEQFF
CDR3nt: TGTGCCAGCAGCGTAGCTCTAGGGGGAGGGCCCTACAATGAGCAGTTCTTC

j_gene: TRBJ1-2
v_gene: TRBV29-1
abundance: NA
d_gene: NA
CDR3aa: CSVLTGGDGYTF
CDR3nt: TGCAGCGTATTAACAGGTGGGGATGGCTACACCTTC

j_gene: TRBJ2-7
v_gene: TRBV6-2/TRBV6-3
abundance: NA
d_gene: NA
CDR3aa: CASSWTRSYEQYF
CDR3nt: TGTGCCAGCAGTTGGACACGCTCCTACGAGCAGTACTTC

j_gene: TRBJ2-1
v_gene: TRBV29-1
abundance: NA
d_gene: TRBD2
CDR3aa: CSVGASGSDEQFF
CDR3nt: TGCAGCGTTGGGGCTAGCGGGAGTGATGAGCAGTTCTTC

j_gene: TRBJ2-3
v_gene: TRBV5-1
abundance: NA
d_gene: TRBD1
CDR3aa: CASSSGQASTDTQYF
CDR3nt: TGCGCCAGCAGCTCGGGACAGGCTAGCACAGATACGCAGTATTTT

j_gene: TRBJ1-4
v_gene: TRBV28
abundance: NA
d_gene: NA
CDR3aa: CASSLRGWGSTNEKLFF
CDR3nt: TGTGCCAGCAGTTTGAGGGGATGGGGGAGTACTAATGAAAAACTGTTTTTT

j_gene: TRBJ2-5
v_gene: TRBV4-2
abundance: NA
d_gene: NA
CDR3aa: CASSQDGRGETQYF
CDR3nt: TGTGCCAGCAGCCAAGACGGAAGGGGCGAGACCCAGTACTTC

j_gene: TRBJ1-1
v_gene: TRBV28
abundance: NA
d_gene: TRBD1
CDR3aa: CASTPGGQYEAFF
CDR3nt: TGTGCCAGCACCCCAGGGGGGCAGTACGAAGCTTTCTTT

j_gene: TRBJ2-1
v_gene: TRBV19
abundance: NA
d_gene: TRBD2
CDR3aa: CASSIDLSGSWNEQFF
CDR3nt: TGTGCCAGTAGTATAGATCTTAGCGGGAGCTGGAATGAGCAGTTCTTC

j_gene: TRBJ1-5
v_gene: TRBV19
abundance: NA
d_gene: NA
CDR3aa: CASRNDGWDQPQHF
CDR3nt: TGTGCCAGTAGAAATGACGGCTGGGATCAGCCCCAGCATTTT

j_gene: TRBJ2-7
v_gene: TRBV7-8
abundance: NA
d_gene: TRBD2
CDR3aa: CASGDSGRIDYEQYF
CDR3nt: TGTGCCAGCGGGGATAGCGGGAGGATTGACTACGAGCAGTACTTC

j_gene: TRBJ2-2
v_gene: TRBV19
abundance: NA
d_gene: TRBD2
CDR3aa: CASRGTSGNRATGELFF
CDR3nt: TGTGCCAGTAGAGGGACTAGCGGGAATCGGGCCACCGGGGAGCTGTTTTTT

j_gene: TRBJ1-1
v_gene: TRBV2
abundance: NA
d_gene: NA
CDR3aa: CASTSMRATEAFF
CDR3nt: TGTGCCAGCACTTCCATGCGGGCCACTGAAGCTTTCTTT

j_gene: TRBJ1-1
v_gene: TRBV5-5
abundance: NA
d_gene: NA
CDR3aa: CASSWGPRGGTEAFF
CDR3nt: TGTGCCAGCAGCTGGGGGCCCCGGGGGGGGACTGAAGCTTTCTTT

j_gene: TRBJ2-1
v_gene: TRBV6-5
abundance: NA
d_gene: NA
CDR3aa: CASSRGHGTINEQFF
CDR3nt: TGTGCCAGCAGTAGGGGACACGGCACGATCAATGAGCAGTTCTTC

j_gene: TRBJ1-5
v_gene: TRBV24-1
abundance: NA
d_gene: NA
CDR3aa: CATSEGTSSNQPQHF
CDR3nt: TGTGCCACCAGTGAGGGGACAAGTAGCAATCAGCCCCAGCATTTT

j_gene: TRBJ1-2
v_gene: TRBV28
abundance: NA
d_gene: TRBD1
CDR3aa: CASSGYRDRVYGYTF
CDR3nt: TGTGCCAGCAGTGGCTACCGGGACAGGGTGTATGGCTACACCTTC

j_gene: TRBJ1-6
v_gene: TRBV5-1
abundance: NA
d_gene: NA
CDR3aa: CASSFDPNSPLHF
CDR3nt: TGCGCCAGCAGCTTTGACCCAAATTCACCCCTCCACTTT

j_gene: TRBJ2-7
v_gene: TRBV6-5
abundance: NA
d_gene: NA
CDR3aa: CASSLTQGYEQYF
CDR3nt: TGTGCCAGCAGCCTAACACAGGGCTACGAGCAGTACTTC

j_gene: TRBJ2-7
v_gene: TRBV7-9
abundance: NA
d_gene: TRBD1
CDR3aa: CASSSRAGQGDYEQYF
CDR3nt: TGTGCCAGCAGCTCGCGGGCGGGACAGGGCGACTACGAGCAGTACTTC

j_gene: TRBJ1-5
v_gene: TRBV6-2/TRBV6-3
abundance: NA
d_gene: NA
CDR3aa: CASSRDQAPSNQPQHF
CDR3nt: TGTGCCAGCAGTCGAGATCAGGCGCCTAGCAATCAGCCCCAGCATTTT

j_gene: TRBJ2-5
v_gene: TRBV5-4
abundance: NA
d_gene: NA
CDR3aa: CASSLMSGTQTQYF
CDR3nt: TGTGCCAGCAGCTTGATGTCAGGGACGCAGACCCAGTACTTC

j_gene: TRBJ2-3
v_gene: TRBV6-2/TRBV6-3
abundance: NA
d_gene: NA
CDR3aa: CASSLSTDTQYF
CDR3nt: TGTGCCAGCAGCTTATCCACAGATACGCAGTATTTT

j_gene: TRBJ1-6
v_gene: TRBV9
abundance: NA
d_gene: NA
CDR3aa: CASSVGQGGNSPLHF
CDR3nt: TGTGCCAGCAGCGTAGGGCAGGGAGGTAATTCACCCCTCCACTTT

j_gene: TRBJ2-1
v_gene: TRBV5-4
abundance: NA
d_gene: TRBD2
CDR3aa: CASSPNPGLADNEQFF
CDR3nt: TGTGCCAGCAGTCCGAACCCGGGACTAGCCGACAATGAGCAGTTCTTC

j_gene: TRBJ2-5
v_gene: TRBV5-4
abundance: NA
d_gene: NA
CDR3aa: CASTLAGRPETQYF
CDR3nt: TGTGCCAGCACCCTGGCGGGCAGACCAGAGACCCAGTACTTC

j_gene: TRBJ2-2
v_gene: TRBV5-1
abundance: few
d_gene: NA
CDR3aa: CASGVNLQGPNTGELFF
CDR3nt: TGCGCCAGCGGGGTCAATCTACAGGGTCCGAACACCGGGGAGCTGTTTTTT

j_gene: TRBJ2-3
v_gene: TRBV28
abundance: once
d_gene: NA
CDR3aa: CASSPRDTQYF
CDR3nt: TGTGCCAGCAGCCCACGGGATACGCAGTATTTT

j_gene: TRBJ2-1
v_gene: TRBV7-7
abundance: once
d_gene: NA
CDR3aa: CASSLKGNNEQFF
CDR3nt: TGTGCCAGCAGCTTAAAGGGTAACAATGAGCAGTTCTTC

j_gene: TRBJ2-2
v_gene: TRBV12-1
abundance: NA
d_gene: NA
CDR3aa: CASSLDRGGGLGELFF
CDR3nt: TGTGCCAGCAGCCTCGACAGGGGCGGCGGGTTGGGGGAGCTGTTTTTT

j_gene: TRBJ2-5
v_gene: TRBV27
abundance: NA
d_gene: NA
CDR3aa: CASSFQGRGQETQYF
CDR3nt: TGTGCCAGCAGTTTCCAGGGGCGGGGGCAAGAGACCCAGTACTTC

j_gene: TRBJ1-3
v_gene: TRBV28
abundance: NA
d_gene: NA
CDR3aa: CASRSGNTIYF
CDR3nt: TGTGCCAGTCGCTCTGGAAACACCATATATTTT

j_gene: TRBJ1-5
v_gene: TRBV28
abundance: NA
d_gene: TRBD1
CDR3aa: CASSFRTGGIQPQHF
CDR3nt: TGTGCCAGCAGTTTCCGGACAGGGGGCATTCAGCCCCAGCATTTT

j_gene: TRBJ1-5
v_gene: TRBV2
abundance: NA
d_gene: TRBD1
CDR3aa: CASTLGTGNSNQPQHF
CDR3nt: TGTGCCAGCACCCTAGGGACAGGGAATAGCAATCAGCCCCAGCATTTT